This T cell receptor (beta chain) was sequenced for a study of shared clonotypes between healthy human individuals. Germline V gene lookup returns CDR1 MNHEY and CDR2 SVGAGI. V lost 6 bases to trimming and J lost 5 bases, with 10 bases between them. The CDR3 spans 13 residues. Only a few counts were recorded for this clone. Its cognate antigen is unknown. Combination of CD45RO+ cells with CCR7-negative CD45RA+ TemRA cells was used for CD8 memory. Sequencing used immunoSEQ multiplex PCR; TCRdb keeps in-frame clones, though not all of them. The data contain approximately 99,000 clones, about 71% of them singletons. Study results and caveats: Unshared clonotypes carried lower generation probabilities than those common to all four donors. Larger estimated richness was generally seen in naive subsets than in memory subsets.

Sample: memory CD8+ T cells sorted from blood. Stated subset: CD45RO+ cells pooled with CCR7-negative TemRA cells. The receptor was derived from a woman aged 30 to 39 in good health. The rearrangement joins TRBV6-5 to TRBJ2-2, with D possibly being TRBD1 (5 bases). This CDR3 reads CASSLQETGELFF. The CDR3 DNA reads as TGTGCCAGCAGCTTACAGGAGACCGGGGAGCTGTTTTTT.